This entry lists 23 T cell receptor beta chains sequenced from one sample in a study of cytomegalovirus exposure and HLA in healthy donors. The PCR was carried out with 60 Vbeta primers and 13 Jbeta primers. The assay was immunoSEQ multiplex PCR, and TCRdb's table has in-frame clones only and misses some. The repertoire table contains 25,000 to 30,000 clones. The sample consisted of PBMCs. The receptor set was obtained from a man aged 25 to 40 in good health and CMV-seronegative.

The chain is built from TRBV11-3 and TRBJ2-5, with 8 bases aligning to TRBD2. The trim removed 7 bases at V and 5 bases at J, leaving 3 bases unmatched. CDR3 length: 12 amino acids. Germline V gene sequence: CDR1 SGHNT, CDR2 YENEEA. The CDR3 nucleotides are TGTGCCAGCACGCGGGGGGCCGAGACCCAGTACTTC. It is translated as CASTRGAETQYF.

This chain connects TRBV11-2 to TRBJ1-1; D ambiguous. Germline V gene sequence: CDR1 SGHAT, CDR2 FQNNGV. CDR3 length: 13 amino acids. The V end lost 1 base, the J end lost 4 bases, and 7 bases lay between the germline ends. CDR3 in DNA: TGTGCCAGCAGCTTAGGGGAGGGCACTGAAGCTTTCTTT. It is translated as CASSLGEGTEAFF.

The gene calls are TRBV11-2 and TRBJ2-7; 7 positions match TRBD1. The CDR3 is made up of 16 amino acids. V trimming: 4 bases; J trimming: 4 bases; junction bases outside the gene matches: 13. The germline V gene has CDR1 SGHAT and CDR2 FQNNGV. As DNA, the CDR3 is TGTGCCAGCAGCTATTTAAGAGGGGGCGAAGGGTACGAGCAGTACTTC. Amino acids: CASSYLRGGEGYEQYF.

The CDR3 region is CASSVAGNTGELFF. For the CDR3, the DNA is TGTGCCAGCAGCGTCGCAGGGAACACCGGGGAGCTGTTTTTT. This chain links TRBV11-3 with TRBJ2-2; no definite D call. Between the trimmed V and J ends, which lost 5 bases and 1 base, there was a span of 8 bases. The germline gives CDR1 SGHNT, CDR2 YENEEA. The CDR3 spans 14 residues.

V usage is TRBV5-5 and J usage is TRBJ1-5; D is undetermined. CDR3 length: 17 residues. V was pared by 0 bases and J by 0 bases, with 13 bases between. Germline V gene lookup returns CDR1 SGHKS and CDR2 YYEKEE (reference sequence). For the CDR3, the DNA is TGTGCCAGCAGCTTGGCCGGGAAACCCTATAGCAATCAGCCCCAGCATTTT. Residues: CASSLAGKPYSNQPQHF.

J is TRBJ1-2 and V is TRBV9; perhaps TRBD1 as D (6 bases). V was cut by 0 bases and J by 0 bases, with 12 bases left in between. Germline assignment: CDR1 SGDLS and CDR2 YYNGEE. The CDR3 consists of 16 residues. The CDR3 DNA is TGTGCCAGCAGCGTAGGAGGGCAGGGGTCTAACTATGGCTACACCTTC. Encoded protein: CASSVGGQGSNYGYTF.

CDR3 in amino acids: CASSQDPSSGHYNEQFF. Written as DNA, the CDR3 is TGCGCCAGCAGCCAAGATCCCTCTAGCGGCCACTACAATGAGCAGTTCTTC. This sequence joins TRBV4-1 and TRBJ2-1, with 7 nucleotides matching TRBD2. CDR1 is MGHRA and CDR2 is YSYEKL in the germline V gene. The ends lost 0 bases at V and 3 bases at J; junction bases unmatched: 8. The CDR3 is 17 amino acids.

The chain is built from TRBV4-1 and TRBJ2-3; a weak D match, TRBD2 (5 bases). In germline, CDR1 is MGHRA, CDR2 YSYEKL. CDR3 length equals 13 residues. Trimming removed 5 bases at V and 6 bases at J, with 12 bases between. CDR3 in amino acids: CASSGENMDTQYF. CDR3 DNA sequence: TGCGCCAGCAGCGGGGAGAACATGGATACGCAGTATTTT.

This chain joins TRBV5-4 and TRBJ1-1; D is perhaps TRBD1 (5 bases). Trimming removed 5 bases from V and 1 base from J, with 15 bases in between. Germline CDR1 reads SGHNT; CDR2 reads YYREEE (reference sequence). The CDR3 covers 15 residues. CDR3 in DNA: TGTGCCAGCAGGCGGGACCCCCAAAAGAACACTGAAGCTTTCTTT. This translates into CASRRDPQKNTEAFF.

V gene TRBV6-1 combines with J gene TRBJ1-5, with D possibly matching TRBD1 (6 bases). Looked up from germline, CDR1 is MNHNS and CDR2 is SASEGT. This CDR3 has 13 residues. The V end was cut by 6 bases, the J end by 4 bases, with 10 bases between. In DNA form, the CDR3 reads TGTGCCAGCAGGATAGACAGGAATCAGCCCCAGCATTTT. Its protein product is CASRIDRNQPQHF.

This rearrangement joins TRBV13 to TRBJ1-6, with D perhaps matching TRBD1 (5 bases). Per germline, CDR1 PRHDT and CDR2 FYEKMQ (reference sequence). V was trimmed by 0 bases and J by 7 bases, leaving 7 bases between them. The CDR3 is 14 residues long. The CDR3 is CASSLGWGNSPLHF. Written as DNA, the CDR3 is TGTGCCAGCAGCTTAGGATGGGGCAATTCACCCCTCCACTTT.

The chain combines TRBV7-8 with TRBJ1-4; D may be TRBD1 (6 bases). V was shortened by 2 bases and J by 5 bases, with 9 bases between the two germline ends. Germline-derived CDR1 and CDR2 are SGHVS and FQNEAQ. The CDR3 sequence is 14 residues long. The CDR3 loop reads CASSLRDNNEKLFF. The DNA for the CDR3 is TGTGCCAGCAGCTTACGGGACAACAATGAAAAACTGTTTTTT.

The chain recombines TRBV7-8 with TRBJ2-3, with 7 bases aligning to TRBD1. Germline lookup yields CDR1 SGHVS and CDR2 FQNEAQ. The CDR3 sequence is 17 residues long. After removal of 5 bases from V and 4 bases from J, the junction contained 15 bases not matched to a gene. The CDR3 DNA reads as TGTGCCAGCAGCACCACGACAGGGTTGTATCTGTCAGATACGCAGTATTTT. It translates to CASSTTTGLYLSDTQYF.

This chain links TRBV18 with TRBJ1-1; D ambiguous. Trimming left V 0 bases short and J 3 bases short, with 11 bases between. Germline V CDR1 and CDR2: KGHSH, LQKENI. This CDR3 has 15 residues. Written as DNA, the CDR3 is TGTGCCAGCTCACCACCTGCAAGTCGGGACACTGAAGCTTTCTTT. Translation: CASSPPASRDTEAFF. Supplemented by reference TRBV18 and TRBJ1-1, the full variable domain reads NAGVMQNPRHLVRRRGQEARLRCSPMKGHSHVYWYRQLPEEGLKFMVYLQKENIIDESGMPKERFSAEFPKEGPSILRIQQVVRGDSAAYFCASSPPASRDTEAFFGQGTRLTVV.

The V and J genes are TRBV6-5 and TRBJ1-2, with 7 positions matching TRBD1. Unmatched junction bases numbered 7, after V lost 6 bases and J lost 0 bases. The length of the CDR3 is 15 residues. Germline assignment: CDR1 MNHEY and CDR2 SVGAGI. In nucleotides, the CDR3 is TGTGCCAGCAGGACCGACAGGGAGGCTAACTATGGCTACACCTTC. As protein: CASRTDREANYGYTF.

The chain is built from TRBV7-2 and TRBJ1-2; D unresolved. Germline loops: CDR1 SGHTA, CDR2 FQGNSA. CDR3 length: 14 amino acids. V dropped 5 bases and J dropped 4 bases, with 14 bases sitting between them. CDR3 nucleotides: TGTGCCAGCAGCGTCCGGGAGAGCCTCTATGGCTACACCTTC. Translating gives CASSVRESLYGYTF.

The J gene is TRBJ1-1, the V gene TRBV5-1; D is unresolved. The germline CDR1 and CDR2 sequences are SGHRS and YFSETQ. The CDR3 spans 13 residues. V shed 2 bases and J shed 1 base, with 6 bases lying between them. CDR3 in amino acids: CASSFIRNTEAFF. For the CDR3, the DNA is TGCGCCAGCAGCTTCATTAGGAACACTGAAGCTTTCTTT. Filled out from reference TRBV5-1 and TRBJ1-1, the complete variable domain reads KAGVTQTPRYLIKTRGQQVTLSCSPISGHRSVSWYQQTPGQGLQFLFEYFSETQRNKGNFPGRFSGRQFSNSRSEMNVSTLELGDSALYLCASSFIRNTEAFFGQGTRLTVV.

V usage is TRBV21-1 and J usage is TRBJ2-1; the table names TRBD1, a call not compared with the DNA. TRBV21-1 is an annotated pseudogene. CDR3 length: 15 amino acids. Here the CDR3 reads CAISPPGQDDNEQFF. In DNA, the CDR3 is TGTGCCATCTCACCGCCGGGACAGGACGACAATGAGCAGTTCTTC.

The chain joins TRBV19 to TRBJ1-4; D not resolved. The CDR3 covers 15 residues. Trimming removed 7 bases at V and 8 bases at J, with 20 bases between. CDR1 LNHDA and CDR2 SQIVND come from the germline V gene (reference sequence). This chain's CDR3 is CASKMGDAGREKLFF. The CDR3 DNA sequence: TGTGCCAGTAAGATGGGAGACGCTGGTCGAGAAAAACTGTTTTTT.

CDR3 loop: CASRGQTGVDTIYF. Written as DNA, the CDR3 is TGTGCCAGCAGGGGGCAGACAGGGGTTGACACCATATATTTT. The gene calls are TRBV28 and TRBJ1-3; 8 nucleotides align to TRBD1. V shed 6 bases and J 8 bases; nucleotides not matched to a gene: 9. Germline CDR1 is MDHEN and CDR2 is SYDVKM. The length of the CDR3 is 14 residues.

Comment on this clone: This sample also contains other DNA sequences that code for the same CDR3. This chain joins TRBV29-1 and TRBJ2-5; tentative D call: TRBD2 (7 bases). The CDR3 runs to 11 residues. Germline V gives CDR1 SQVTM, CDR2 ANQGSEA. The V and J ends lost 7 bases and 4 bases respectively, with 10 bases between them. CDR3 nucleotide sequence: TGCAGCGCAGGGGAGGGAGAGACCCAGTACTTC. It encodes CSAGEGETQYF. The full variable domain, with the rest looked up from reference TRBV29-1 and TRBJ2-5, is SAVISQKPSRDICQRGTSLTIQCQVDSQVTMMFWYRQQPGQSLTLIATANQGSEATYESGFVIDKFPISRPNLTFSTLTVSNMSPEDSSIYLCSAGEGETQYFGPGTRLLVL.

The chain couples TRBV9 to TRBJ2-7; D unclear. This CDR3 is built from 14 residues. Germline V gene lookup returns CDR1 SGDLS and CDR2 YYNGEE. V lost 3 bases to trimming and J lost 3 bases, with 13 bases between them. CDR3 sequence reads: CASSATTSGYEQYF. The CDR3 region has the DNA TGTGCCAGCAGCGCGACGACATCAGGCTACGAGCAGTACTTC. Full variable domain (remainder filled in from reference TRBV9 and TRBJ2-7): DSGVTQTPKHLITATGQRVTLRCSPRSGDLSVYWYQQSLDQGLQFLIQYYNGEERAKGNILERFSAQQFPDLHSELNLSSLELGDSALYFCASSATTSGYEQYFGPGTRLTVT.

The genes are TRBV7-9 and TRBJ1-3; D is undetermined. The CDR3 is 17 amino acids. Trimming left V 0 bases short and J 3 bases short, with 15 bases between. Germline V gene lookup returns CDR1 SEHNR and CDR2 FQNEAQ (reference sequence). CDR3 coding DNA: TGTGCCAGCAGCTTAGCCCTGAGGCCTCAGAGTGGAAACACCATATATTTT. It yields the protein CASSLALRPQSGNTIYF.